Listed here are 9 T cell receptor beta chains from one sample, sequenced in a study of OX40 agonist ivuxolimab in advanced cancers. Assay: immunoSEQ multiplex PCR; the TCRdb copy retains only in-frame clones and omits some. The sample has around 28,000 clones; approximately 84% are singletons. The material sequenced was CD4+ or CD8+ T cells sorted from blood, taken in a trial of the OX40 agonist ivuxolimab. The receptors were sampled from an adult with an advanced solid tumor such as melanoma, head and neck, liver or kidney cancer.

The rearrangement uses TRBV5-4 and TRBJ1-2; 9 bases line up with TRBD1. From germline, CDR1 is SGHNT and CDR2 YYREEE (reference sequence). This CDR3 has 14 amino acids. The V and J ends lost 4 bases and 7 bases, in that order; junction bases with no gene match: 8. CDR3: CASSRPGQGFGYTF. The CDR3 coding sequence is TGTGCCAGCAGCAGACCGGGACAGGGATTTGGCTACACCTTC.

CDR3 in DNA: TGTGCCAGCAGCTTACTAGCGGGAGGAACCGGGGAGCTGTTTTTT. Encoded protein: CASSLLAGGTGELFF. The chain employs TRBV7-3 and TRBJ2-2; 11 bases match TRBD2. V was clipped by 2 bases and J by 5 bases; unmatched bases: 1. Germline loops: CDR1 SGHTA, CDR2 FQGTGA. CDR3 length: 15 residues.

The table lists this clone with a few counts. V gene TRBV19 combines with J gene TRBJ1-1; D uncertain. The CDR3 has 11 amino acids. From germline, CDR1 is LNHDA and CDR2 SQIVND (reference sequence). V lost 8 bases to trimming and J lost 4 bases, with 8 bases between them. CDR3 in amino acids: CASRALTEAFF. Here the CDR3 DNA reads TGTGCCAGTCGGGCCCTCACTGAAGCTTTCTTT.

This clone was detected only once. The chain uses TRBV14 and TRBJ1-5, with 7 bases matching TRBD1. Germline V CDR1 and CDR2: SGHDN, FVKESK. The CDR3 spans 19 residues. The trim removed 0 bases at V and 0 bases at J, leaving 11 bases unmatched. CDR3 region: CASSQDEFAGGNSNQPQHF. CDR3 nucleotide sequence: TGTGCCAGCAGCCAAGATGAGTTCGCAGGGGGGAATAGCAATCAGCCCCAGCATTTT. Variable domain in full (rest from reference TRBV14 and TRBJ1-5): EAGVTQFPSHSVIEKGQTVTLRCDPISGHDNLYWYRRVMGKEIKFLLHFVKESKQDESGMPNNRFLAERTGGTYSTLKVQPAELEDSGVYFCASSQDEFAGGNSNQPQHFGDGTRLSIL.

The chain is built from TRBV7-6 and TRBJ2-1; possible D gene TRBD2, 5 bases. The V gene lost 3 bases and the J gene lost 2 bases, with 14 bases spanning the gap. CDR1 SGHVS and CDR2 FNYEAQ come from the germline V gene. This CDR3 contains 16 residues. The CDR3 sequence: CASSFLVEAPYNEQFF. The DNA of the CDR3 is TGTGCCAGCAGCTTCCTAGTGGAGGCCCCCTACAATGAGCAGTTCTTC.

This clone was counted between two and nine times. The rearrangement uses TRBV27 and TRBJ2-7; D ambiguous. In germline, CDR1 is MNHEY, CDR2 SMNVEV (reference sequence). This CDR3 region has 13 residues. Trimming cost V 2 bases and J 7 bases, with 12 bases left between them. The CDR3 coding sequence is TGTGCCAGCAGTTTACTCCCTTCCGGGGAGCAGTACTTC. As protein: CASSLLPSGEQYF.

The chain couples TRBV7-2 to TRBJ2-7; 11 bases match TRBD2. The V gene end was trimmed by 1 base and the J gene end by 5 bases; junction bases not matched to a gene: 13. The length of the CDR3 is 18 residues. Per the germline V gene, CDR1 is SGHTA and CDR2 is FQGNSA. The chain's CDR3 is CASSLELIAGGPGNEQYF. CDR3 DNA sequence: TGTGCCAGCAGCTTAGAACTTATAGCGGGAGGGCCCGGGAACGAGCAGTACTTC.

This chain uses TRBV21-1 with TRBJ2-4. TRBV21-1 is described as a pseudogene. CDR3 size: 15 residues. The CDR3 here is CASRGRGLRKNIQYF. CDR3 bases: TGTGCCAGCAGGGGGCGCGGGCTTCGTAAAAACATTCAGTACTTC.

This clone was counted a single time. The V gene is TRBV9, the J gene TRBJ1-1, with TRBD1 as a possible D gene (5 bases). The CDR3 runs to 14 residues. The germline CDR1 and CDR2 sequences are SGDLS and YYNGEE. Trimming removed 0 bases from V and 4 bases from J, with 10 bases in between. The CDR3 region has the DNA TGTGCCAGCAGCGTAGGATGGGGCCCCACTGAAGCTTTCTTT. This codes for CASSVGWGPTEAFF.